This passage covers 10 T cell receptor beta chains from one sample sequenced in a study of blood T cell repertoires in COVID-19. Sequencing was performed with immunoSEQ multiplex PCR; in TCRdb, only in-frame clones are kept and a portion is missing. The sample carries approximately 400,000 clones, around 86% recorded once. Sequenced sample: PBMCs or T cells enriched from blood (not recorded which). All receptors derive from a woman aged 45-65 years who had recovered from COVID-19.

The chain is built from TRBV12-3 or TRBV12-4 and TRBJ1-2; TRBD1 might be the D (5 bases). The CDR3 has 13 amino acids. V was pared by 7 bases and J by 4 bases, with 13 bases between. The CDR3 nucleotides are TGTGCCAGCAACGAACGGGGGACCTATGGCTACACCTTC. Translating it yields CASNERGTYGYTF.

The genes are TRBV7-9 and TRBJ2-5; D perhaps matches TRBD1 (5 bases). The germline V gene has CDR1 SEHNR and CDR2 FQNEAQ (reference sequence). This CDR3 region has 13 residues. With 7 bases removed from V and 7 bases from J, the gap between germline ends came to 16 bases. The chain's CDR3 is CASTAQATWTQYF. The CDR3 bases are TGTGCCAGCACCGCACAGGCAACCTGGACCCAGTACTTC.

The chain employs TRBV4-2 and TRBJ1-2; 12 bases fit TRBD1. V lost 0 bases, J lost 7 bases, and 18 bases stayed unmatched. The V gene's germline CDR1 is LGHNA and CDR2 YNFKEQ. This CDR3 region has 20 residues. The CDR3 DNA follows: TGTGCCAGCAGCCAAGATCTTAGGGGGGGACAGGGGGCGAGTTTAGGTGGCTACACCTTC. It translates to CASSQDLRGGQGASLGGYTF.

CDR3 in DNA: TGTGCCAGCAGTTTAGGGGGGGCAGGTCAGCCCCAGCATTTT. Encoded protein: CASSLGGAGQPQHF. The chain couples TRBV27 to TRBJ1-5, with D possibly matching TRBD1 (6 bases). The CDR3 contains 14 residues. V was cut by 2 bases and J by 6 bases, with 11 bases left in between. CDR1 and CDR2 from the germline V gene are MNHEY and SMNVEV (reference sequence).

The V gene is TRBV5-1, the J gene TRBJ2-5, with 12 bases identical to TRBD2. V was clipped by 3 bases and J by 5 bases; unmatched bases: 5. There are 15 residues in the CDR3. Germline V lookup: CDR1 SGHRS, CDR2 YFSETQ. The CDR3 loop reads CASSSWTSGTETQYF. Here the CDR3 DNA reads TGCGCCAGCAGCTCCTGGACTAGCGGGACGGAGACCCAGTACTTC.

This rearrangement joins TRBV5-1 to TRBJ1-3; perhaps TRBD1 as D (5 bases). Per the germline V gene, CDR1 is SGHRS and CDR2 is YFSETQ. V was cut by 3 bases and J by 3 bases, with 19 bases left in between. The CDR3 contains 17 residues. The CDR3 nucleotides read TGCGCCAGCAGCTCATTAGGTGGGGCACTGGGTGGAAACACCATATATTTT. Residues: CASSSLGGALGGNTIYF.

Only a few counts were recorded for this clone. The chain recombines TRBV4-2 with TRBJ1-3; 7 positions agree with TRBD1. CDR1 is LGHNA, CDR2 YNFKEQ, per germline. With V trimmed by 0 bases and J by 2 bases, 4 bases remained unmatched. CDR3 length: 16 residues. CDR3 sequence (DNA): TGTGCCAGCAGCCAAGAAAGGACAGGAGCTGGAAACACCATATATTTT. As protein: CASSQERTGAGNTIYF.

The chain carries TRBV9 and TRBJ1-1, with unresolved D. The CDR3 is 12 residues long. The germline gives CDR1 SGDLS, CDR2 YYNGEE. The germline V and J ends were trimmed by 0 bases and 8 bases, with 8 bases remaining between them. DNA of the CDR3: TGTGCCAGCAGCGTAGGCGAACCCGAAGCTTTCTTT. Translation: CASSVGEPEAFF.

This sequence joins TRBV6-2 or TRBV6-3 and TRBJ2-7; TRBD2 agrees at 9 bases. Germline values: CDR1 MNHEY, CDR2 SVGEGT. Unmatched junction bases numbered 8, after V lost 0 bases and J lost 2 bases. The CDR3 runs 17 residues. CDR3 DNA sequence: TGTGCCAGCAGTTACTCGTGGAGCGGGAGGACCGCCTACGAGCAGTACTTC. Protein product: CASSYSWSGRTAYEQYF.

The chain links TRBV2 to TRBJ1-2; perhaps TRBD1 as D (5 bases). This CDR3 has 13 amino acids. V lost 0 bases and J lost 7, with 9 bases in between. The germline gives CDR1 SNHLY, CDR2 FYNNEI. As DNA, the CDR3 is TGTGCCAGCAGTGAAGCGCAGGGAAGTGGCTACACCTTC. This codes for CASSEAQGSGYTF. Variable domain in full (rest from reference TRBV2 and TRBJ1-2): EPEVTQTPSHQVTQMGQEVILRCVPISNHLYFYWYRQILGQKVEFLVSFYNNEISEKSEIFDDQFSVERPDGSNFTLKIRSTKLEDSAMYFCASSEAQGSGYTFGSGTRLTVV.